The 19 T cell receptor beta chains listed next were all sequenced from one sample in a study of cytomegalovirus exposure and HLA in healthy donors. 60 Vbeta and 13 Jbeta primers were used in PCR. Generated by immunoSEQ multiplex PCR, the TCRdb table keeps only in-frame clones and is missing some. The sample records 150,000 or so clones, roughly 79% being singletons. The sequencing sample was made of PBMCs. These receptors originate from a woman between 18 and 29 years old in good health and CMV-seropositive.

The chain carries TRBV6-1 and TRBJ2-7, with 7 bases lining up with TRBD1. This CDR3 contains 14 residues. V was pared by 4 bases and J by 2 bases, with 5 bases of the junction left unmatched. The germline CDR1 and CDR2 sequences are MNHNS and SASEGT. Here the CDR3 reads CASSASQGAYEQYF. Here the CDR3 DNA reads TGTGCCAGCAGTGCAAGCCAGGGGGCCTACGAGCAGTACTTC.

As DNA, the CDR3 is TGTGCCAGCTCACTATGGGACAGGGGATCTGGGGCCAACGTCCTGACTTTC. Translation: CASSLWDRGSGANVLTF. This rearrangement joins TRBV18 to TRBJ2-6, with 10 bases that match TRBD1. This CDR3 has 17 residues. In germline, CDR1 is KGHSH, CDR2 LQKENI. With 4 bases clipped from V and 1 base from J, the junction kept 4 bases outside the gene matches.

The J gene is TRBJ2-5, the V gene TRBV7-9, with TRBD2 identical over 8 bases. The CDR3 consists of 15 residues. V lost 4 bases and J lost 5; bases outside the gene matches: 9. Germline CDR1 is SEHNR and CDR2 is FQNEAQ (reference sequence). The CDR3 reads CASSSLAEPSETQYF. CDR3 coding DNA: TGTGCCAGCAGCTCACTAGCGGAACCTTCGGAGACCCAGTACTTC.

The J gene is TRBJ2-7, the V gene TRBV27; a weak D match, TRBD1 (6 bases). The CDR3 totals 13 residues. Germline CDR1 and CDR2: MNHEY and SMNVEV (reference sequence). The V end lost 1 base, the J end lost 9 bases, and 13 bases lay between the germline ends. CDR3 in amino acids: CASSLFQGTGQYF. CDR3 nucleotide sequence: TGTGCCAGCAGTTTATTCCAGGGGACCGGGCAGTACTTC.

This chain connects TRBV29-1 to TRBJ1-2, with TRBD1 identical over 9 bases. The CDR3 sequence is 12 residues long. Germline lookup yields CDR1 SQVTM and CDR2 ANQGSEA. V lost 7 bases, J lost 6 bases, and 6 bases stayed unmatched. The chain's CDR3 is CSEPQGAHGYTF. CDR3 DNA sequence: TGCAGCGAACCACAGGGGGCGCATGGCTACACCTTC.

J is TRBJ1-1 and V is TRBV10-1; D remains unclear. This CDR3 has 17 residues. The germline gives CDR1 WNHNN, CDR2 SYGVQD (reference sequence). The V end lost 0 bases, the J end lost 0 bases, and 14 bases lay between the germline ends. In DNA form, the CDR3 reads TGCGCCAGCAGTGAGTCGACGACGGAGAATATGAACACTGAAGCTTTCTTT. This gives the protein CASSESTTENMNTEAFF.

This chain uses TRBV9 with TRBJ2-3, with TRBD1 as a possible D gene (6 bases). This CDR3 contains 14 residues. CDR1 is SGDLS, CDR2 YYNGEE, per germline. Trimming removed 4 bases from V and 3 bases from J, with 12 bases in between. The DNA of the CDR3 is TGTGCCAGCAGCCAGGGGACGCCTACAGATACGCAGTATTTT. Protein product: CASSQGTPTDTQYF.

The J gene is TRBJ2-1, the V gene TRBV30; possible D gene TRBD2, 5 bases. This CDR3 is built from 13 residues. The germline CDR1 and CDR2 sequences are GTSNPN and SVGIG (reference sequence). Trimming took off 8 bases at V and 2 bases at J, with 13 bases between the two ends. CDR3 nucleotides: TGTGCCCGGGATTCCAGAGCCTACAATGAGCAGTTCTTC. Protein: CARDSRAYNEQFF.

The DNA of the CDR3 is TGTGCCAGTAGTATAACAGCCCTCTTTCACACTGAAGCTTTCTTT. Translating it yields CASSITALFHTEAFF. The chain couples TRBV19 to TRBJ1-1; unclear D gene. Germline loops: CDR1 LNHDA, CDR2 SQIVND (reference sequence). Between the trimmed V and J ends, which lost 2 bases and 3 bases, there was a span of 13 bases. The CDR3 spans 15 residues.

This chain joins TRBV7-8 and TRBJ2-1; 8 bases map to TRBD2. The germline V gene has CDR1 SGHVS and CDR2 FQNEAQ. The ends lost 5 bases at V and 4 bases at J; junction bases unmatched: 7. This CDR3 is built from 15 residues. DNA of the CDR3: TGTGCCAGCAGCCCAGGAGGGACTAGGTACAATGAGCAGTTCTTC. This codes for CASSPGGTRYNEQFF.

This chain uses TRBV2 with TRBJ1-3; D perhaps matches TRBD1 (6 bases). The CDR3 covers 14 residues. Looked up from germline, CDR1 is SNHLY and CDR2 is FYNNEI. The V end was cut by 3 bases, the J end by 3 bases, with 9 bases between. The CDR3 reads CASSEGAGGNTIYF. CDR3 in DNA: TGTGCCAGCAGTGAGGGGGCGGGTGGAAACACCATATATTTT.

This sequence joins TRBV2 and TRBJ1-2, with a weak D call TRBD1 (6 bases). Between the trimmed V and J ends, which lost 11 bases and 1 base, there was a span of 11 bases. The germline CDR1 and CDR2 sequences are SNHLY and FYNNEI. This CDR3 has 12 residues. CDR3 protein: CAGLDSNYGYTF. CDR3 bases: TGTGCCGGGTTGGACAGTAACTATGGCTACACCTTC.

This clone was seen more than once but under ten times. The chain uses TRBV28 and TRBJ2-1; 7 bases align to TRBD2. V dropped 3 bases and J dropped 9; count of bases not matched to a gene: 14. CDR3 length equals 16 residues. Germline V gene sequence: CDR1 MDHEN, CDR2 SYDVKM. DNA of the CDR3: TGTGCCAGCAGTTTTATATTCGGCGGGGGTCAGGGTGAGCAGTTCTTC. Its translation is CASSFIFGGGQGEQFF.

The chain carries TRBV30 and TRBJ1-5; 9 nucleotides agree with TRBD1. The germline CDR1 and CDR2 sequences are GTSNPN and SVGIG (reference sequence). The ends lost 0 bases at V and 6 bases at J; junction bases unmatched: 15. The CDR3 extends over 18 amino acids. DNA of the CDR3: TGTGCCTGGAGTGTACCCAAATCCATCCGGGACAGGGCTCAGCCCCAGCATTTT. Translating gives CAWSVPKSIRDRAQPQHF.

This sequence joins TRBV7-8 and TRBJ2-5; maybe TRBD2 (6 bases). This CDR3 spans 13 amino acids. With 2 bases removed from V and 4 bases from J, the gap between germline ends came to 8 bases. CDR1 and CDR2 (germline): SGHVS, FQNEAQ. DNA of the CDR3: TGTGCCAGCAGCTTATACGGGGGAGAGACCCAGTACTTC. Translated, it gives CASSLYGGETQYF.

In nucleotides, the CDR3 is TGTGCCAGCAGACCCCGGGAGCTCCCCAACACTGAAGCTTTCTTT. Amino acids: CASRPRELPNTEAFF. J is TRBJ1-1 and V is TRBV14; no reliable D call. The CDR3 totals 15 residues. Germline V gene lookup returns CDR1 SGHDN and CDR2 FVKESK. Trimming took 6 bases from V and 2 from J, leaving 16 bases between them.

Here the CDR3 DNA reads TGTGCCAGCAGTTACGGGTACAGAGACACTGAAGCTTTCTTT. This gives the protein CASSYGYRDTEAFF. This rearrangement joins TRBV6-6 to TRBJ1-1, with D hard to call. Looked up from germline, CDR1 is MNHNY and CDR2 is SVGAGI (reference sequence). The CDR3 is 14 amino acids. Trimming stripped 2 bases from V and 3 bases from J, with 10 bases between.

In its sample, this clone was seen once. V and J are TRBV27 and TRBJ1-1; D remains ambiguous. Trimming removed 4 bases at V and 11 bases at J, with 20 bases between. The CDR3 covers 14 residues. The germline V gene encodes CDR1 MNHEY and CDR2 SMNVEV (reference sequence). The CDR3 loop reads CASSSTWPLSRAFF. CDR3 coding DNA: TGTGCCAGCAGTTCCACCTGGCCTCTCTCGAGGGCTTTCTTT.

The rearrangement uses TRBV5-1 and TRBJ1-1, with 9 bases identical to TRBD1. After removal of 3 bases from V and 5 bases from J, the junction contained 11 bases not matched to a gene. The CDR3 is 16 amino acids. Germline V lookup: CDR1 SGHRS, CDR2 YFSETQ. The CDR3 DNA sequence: TGCGCCAGCAGCTCGACCGGGACAGGGAAGATAACTGAAGCTTTCTTT. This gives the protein CASSSTGTGKITEAFF.